The entry below gives a single T cell receptor (beta chain) sequence along with its context. V was clipped by 2 bases and J by 7 bases, with 18 bases between them. Germline loops: CDR1 MNHNS, CDR2 SASEGT. The CDR3 runs to 15 residues. The data are from a study of shared clonotypes between healthy human individuals. Several immunoSEQ 96-well plates shared each subset's DNA, each plate a replicate. Using immunoSEQ multiplex PCR, the repertoire was profiled, and TCRdb retains in-frame clones only, with some absent. The sample shows hundreds of thousands of clones, about 90% of them seen only once. Naive CD8 isolation took CD45RO-negative cells positively selected for CCR7 and excluded terminally differentiated effector memory CD45RA+ cells.

The sequence came from a man aged 25-45 years in good health. J is TRBJ2-7 and V is TRBV6-1; D gene uncertain. The specimen sequenced was naive CD8+ T cells sorted from blood. The CDR3 coding sequence is TGTGCCAGCAGTGAACCTCGTTCTGGCCTGAGGGAGCAGTACTTC. As protein: CASSEPRSGLREQYF.